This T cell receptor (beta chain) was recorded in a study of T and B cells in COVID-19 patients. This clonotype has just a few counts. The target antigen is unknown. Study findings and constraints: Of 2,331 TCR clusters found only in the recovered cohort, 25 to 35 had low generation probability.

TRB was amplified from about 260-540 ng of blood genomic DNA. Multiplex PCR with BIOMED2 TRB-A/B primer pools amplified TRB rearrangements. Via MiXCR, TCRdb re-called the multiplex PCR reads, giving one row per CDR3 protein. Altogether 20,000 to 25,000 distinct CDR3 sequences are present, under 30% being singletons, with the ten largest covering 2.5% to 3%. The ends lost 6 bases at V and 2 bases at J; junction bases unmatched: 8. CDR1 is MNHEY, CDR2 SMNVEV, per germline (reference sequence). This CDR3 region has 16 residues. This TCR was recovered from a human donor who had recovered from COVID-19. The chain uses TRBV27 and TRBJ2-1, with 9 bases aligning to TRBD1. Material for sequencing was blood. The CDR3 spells CASSPTGTGTYNEQFF. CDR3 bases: TGTGCCAGCAGCCCTACCGGGACAGGGACCTACAATGAGCAGTTCTTC.